The 26 T cell receptor beta chains below all came from one sample that was sequenced in a study of control samples from healthy donors and cancer patients. Method: immunoSEQ multiplex PCR; TCRdb's copy keeps in-frame clones and lacks some. Here the sample spans over 100,000 clones, approximately 88% being singletons. Sequenced material: blood. The receptors here all came from a man between 40 and 49 years old in good health.

The chain recombines TRBV6-5 with TRBJ1-5; 10 bases map to TRBD1. Germline CDR1 and CDR2: MNHEY and SVGAGI. The CDR3 length is 15 residues. The ends lost 5 bases at V and 2 bases at J; junction bases unmatched: 3. Here the CDR3 DNA reads TGTGCCAGCAGTCGGGACAGGGGAGGCAATCAGCCCCAGCATTTT. Translation gives CASSRDRGGNQPQHF.

This chain links TRBV4-1 with TRBJ2-2; a weak D match, TRBD1 (5 bases). V lost 1 base and J 0 bases, leaving 9 bases between the germline ends. The CDR3 runs to 16 residues. Germline-derived CDR1 and CDR2 are MGHRA and YSYEKL. CDR3 amino acids: CASSQGWGPNTGELFF. In nucleotides, the CDR3 is TGCGCCAGCAGCCAAGGATGGGGCCCGAACACCGGGGAGCTGTTTTTT.

The genes are TRBV7-2 and TRBJ1-2; 11 bases match TRBD1. Trimming took 5 bases from V and 5 from J; bases not matched to a gene: 7. Germline CDR1 is SGHTA and CDR2 is FQGNSA. This CDR3 spans 15 amino acids. CDR3 residues: CASSRGQGASYGYTF. The DNA for the CDR3 is TGTGCCAGCAGCCGCGGACAGGGGGCGTCGTATGGCTACACCTTC. Filled out from reference TRBV7-2 and TRBJ1-2, the complete variable domain reads GAGVSQSPSNKVTEKGKDVELRCDPISGHTALYWYRQSLGQGLEFLIYFQGNSAPDKSGLPSDRFSAERTGGSVSTLTIQRTQQEDSAVYLCASSRGQGASYGYTFGSGTRLTVV.

The chain is built from TRBV7-2 and TRBJ2-4, with D hard to call. This CDR3 has 12 residues. The germline V gene encodes CDR1 SGHTA and CDR2 FQGNSA. With 2 bases removed from V and 4 bases from J, the gap between germline ends came to 3 bases. The CDR3 spells CASSLTKNIQYF. The CDR3 coding sequence is TGTGCCAGCAGCTTAACAAAAAACATTCAGTACTTC.

The chain employs TRBV25-1 and TRBJ1-4; D unclear. V was shortened by 2 bases and J by 0 bases, with 10 bases between the two germline ends. From germline, CDR1 is MGHDK and CDR2 SYGVNS. This CDR3 is 16 amino acids long. In DNA, the CDR3 is TGTGCCAGCAGTGAAGTTGGCGCTACAACTAATGAAAAACTGTTTTTT. This codes for CASSEVGATTNEKLFF. Variable domain in full (rest from reference TRBV25-1 and TRBJ1-4): EADIYQTPRYLVIGTGKKITLECSQTMGHDKMYWYQQDPGMELHLIHYSYGVNSTEKGDLSSESTVSRIRTEHFPLTLESARPSHTSQYLCASSEVGATTNEKLFFGSGTQLSVL.

The chain uses TRBV15 and TRBJ2-7; D is unresolved. The CDR3 length is 13 residues. The germline V and J ends were trimmed by 3 bases and 3 bases, with 9 bases remaining between them. Per germline, CDR1 LNHNV and CDR2 YYDKDF (reference sequence). CDR3: CATSSLPNYEQYF. CDR3 sequence (DNA): TGTGCCACCAGCAGCCTCCCTAACTACGAGCAGTACTTC.

This chain joins TRBV5-4 and TRBJ1-1; D is uncertain. Germline V gene data show CDR1 as SGHNT and CDR2 as YYREEE (reference sequence). The CDR3 has 14 amino acids. V gave up 4 bases and J gave up 3 bases, with 13 bases separating them. The CDR3 sequence: CASSRADGHTEAFF. In DNA form, the CDR3 reads TGTGCCAGCAGCCGTGCGGACGGCCACACTGAAGCTTTCTTT.

This clone came up once. V is TRBV30 and J is TRBJ2-7, with D unresolved. This CDR3 has 14 amino acids. Germline V CDR1 and CDR2: GTSNPN, SVGIG (reference sequence). Trimming removed 0 bases from V and 3 bases from J, with 12 bases in between. This chain's CDR3 is CAWSVKDPYYEQYF. As DNA, the CDR3 is TGTGCCTGGAGTGTTAAAGATCCTTACTACGAGCAGTACTTC.

To note about this clone: The DNA is omitted, as the CDR3 cannot be located on it reliably, and the CDR3 follows TCRdb's listing. The V call is TRBV5-6, the J call TRBJ2-7; the table names TRBD1, a call not compared with the DNA. Looked up from germline, CDR1 is SGHDT and CDR2 is YYEEEE. A total of 14 residues make up the CDR3, ends included. CDR3 sequence reads: CASSFGPGGNEQYF.

The rearrangement uses TRBV5-1 and TRBJ2-1; D is undetermined. V lost 2 bases, J lost 7 bases, and 16 bases lay in between. Per germline, CDR1 SGHRS and CDR2 YFSETQ. The CDR3 has 15 amino acids. CDR3: CASSFLGPKVNEQFF. CDR3 nucleotides: TGCGCCAGCAGCTTCCTAGGGCCGAAAGTGAATGAGCAGTTCTTC.

This chain links TRBV7-3 with TRBJ2-7, with 9 bases aligning to TRBD1. V dropped 0 bases and J dropped 6; count of bases not matched to a gene: 6. The CDR3 sequence is 15 residues long. In germline, CDR1 is SGHTA, CDR2 FQGTGA. The CDR3 loop reads CASSLTPDRGSEQYF. For the CDR3, the DNA is TGTGCCAGCAGCTTAACGCCGGACAGGGGTTCCGAGCAGTACTTC.

The chain uses TRBV9 and TRBJ2-7; 9 bases are shared with TRBD2. There are 14 residues in the CDR3. J was trimmed by 1 base and V by 4 bases; bases with no gene match: 3. Germline CDR1 reads SGDLS; CDR2 reads YYNGEE. The CDR3 sequence is CASSLAGSSYEQYF. For the CDR3, the DNA is TGTGCCAGCAGCCTAGCGGGAAGTTCCTACGAGCAGTACTTC.

The V and J genes are TRBV7-3 and TRBJ1-1; D is unclear. This CDR3 is built from 13 residues. Trimming cost V 5 bases and J 6 bases, with 13 bases left between them. Germline CDR1 is SGHTA and CDR2 is FQGTGA. The CDR3 DNA follows: TGTGCCAGCAGCCAGGACGCGGGAGCTGAAGCTTTCTTT. Its translation: CASSQDAGAEAFF.

This chain uses TRBV6-5 with TRBJ2-2; D gene unclear. Germline V gene sequence: CDR1 MNHEY, CDR2 SVGAGI. The CDR3 has 13 amino acids. The V gene lost 6 bases and the J gene lost 2 bases, with 7 bases spanning the gap. The CDR3 is CASRQDNTGELFF. The CDR3 nucleotides read TGTGCCAGCAGGCAGGACAACACCGGGGAGCTGTTTTTT.

The rearrangement links TRBV2 to TRBJ1-6; D is perhaps TRBD1 (5 bases). The CDR3 contains 17 residues. Germline CDR1 is SNHLY and CDR2 is FYNNEI. Trimming removed 6 bases at V and 0 bases at J, with 15 bases between. Here the CDR3 reads CASSRGHQSSYNSPLHF. CDR3 bases: TGTGCCAGCAGCCGCGGACACCAGAGCTCCTATAATTCACCCCTCCACTTT.

The chain carries TRBV7-2 and TRBJ2-2; 8 bases are a match to TRBD2. V shed 5 bases, J shed 6 bases, and the junction held 11 bases outside the gene matches. CDR1 is SGHTA and CDR2 is FQGNSA in the germline V gene. There are 16 residues in the CDR3. DNA for the CDR3: TGTGCCAGCAGCATCGTCGCGGGGGGCCGTGCCGGGGAGCTGTTTTTT. Protein: CASSIVAGGRAGELFF.

The V call is TRBV6-5, the J call TRBJ1-6, with 7 bases lining up with TRBD1. The CDR3 has 15 amino acids. The J segment lost 2 bases and the V segment lost 6 bases, leaving 4 bases of the junction unmatched. In germline, CDR1 is MNHEY, CDR2 SVGAGI. The CDR3 spells CASSQGGPYNSPLHF. CDR3 bases: TGTGCCAGCAGCCAGGGGGGCCCCTATAATTCACCCCTCCACTTT.

V is TRBV7-2 and J is TRBJ2-4; 8 nucleotides line up with TRBD1. The CDR3 is made up of 17 amino acids. V shed 0 bases and J 0 bases; nucleotides not matched to a gene: 4. CDR1 is SGHTA, CDR2 FQGNSA, per germline. The CDR3 DNA reads TGTGCCAGCAGCTTAGCGTCAGGGGGCCTAGCCAAAAACATTCAGTACTTC. Translated, it gives CASSLASGGLAKNIQYF.

This clone was counted once. The J gene is TRBJ2-3, the V gene TRBV4-3; D remains unclear. This CDR3 region has 13 residues. Trimming shortened V by 4 bases and J by 5 bases, and 10 bases separated the two germline ends. Germline V CDR1 and CDR2: LGHNA, YSLEER. CDR3 loop: CASSPVDGDTQYF. The CDR3 nucleotides are TGCGCCAGCAGCCCGGTGGATGGAGATACGCAGTATTTT.

The gene calls are TRBV12-3 or TRBV12-4 and TRBJ2-3, with D possibly TRBD1 on 6 matching bases. CDR3 size: 12 residues. The V end lost 4 bases, the J end lost 4 bases, and 6 bases lay between the germline ends. The CDR3 loop is CASSSGADTQYF. In DNA, the CDR3 is TGTGCCAGCAGTTCAGGGGCAGATACGCAGTATTTT.

The V gene is TRBV5-1, the J gene TRBJ2-7; possible D gene TRBD2, 5 bases. Trimming pared 6 bases from V and 2 bases from J, leaving 9 bases between. CDR1 and CDR2 from the germline V gene are SGHRS and YFSETQ. This CDR3 spans 12 amino acids. CDR3 loop: CASTGLAYEQYF. CDR3 sequence (DNA): TGCGCCAGCACAGGACTCGCCTACGAGCAGTACTTC. Supplemented by reference TRBV5-1 and TRBJ2-7, the full variable domain reads KAGVTQTPRYLIKTRGQQVTLSCSPISGHRSVSWYQQTPGQGLQFLFEYFSETQRNKGNFPGRFSGRQFSNSRSEMNVSTLELGDSALYLCASTGLAYEQYFGPGTRLTVT.

V usage is TRBV9 and J usage is TRBJ2-1; 7 bases fit TRBD2. CDR1 and CDR2 (germline): SGDLS, YYNGEE. The V segment lost 2 bases and the J segment 8 bases; nucleotides outside the gene matches: 10. The CDR3 consists of 15 residues. The CDR3 reads CASSVAGGTGHEQFF. The CDR3 DNA sequence: TGTGCCAGCAGCGTCGCCGGGGGGACGGGCCATGAGCAGTTCTTC.

V and J are TRBV27 and TRBJ1-6, with TRBD1 matching over 7 bases. The germline V gene has CDR1 MNHEY and CDR2 SMNVEV (reference sequence). V gave up 6 bases and J gave up 9 bases; unmatched junction bases: 5. The length of the CDR3 is 13 residues. CDR3 amino acids: CASSRQGSSPLHF. The CDR3, as DNA: TGTGCCAGCAGCCGACAGGGTAGTTCACCCCTCCACTTT.

In its sample, this clone was seen once. The chain's CDR3 is CASRREGERGGPGANVLTF. The DNA for the CDR3 is TGCGCCAGCAGGAGGGAGGGAGAGCGGGGGGGCCCTGGGGCCAACGTCCTGACTTTC. V and J are TRBV5-1 and TRBJ2-6, with TRBD2 identical over 10 bases. Germline CDR1 is SGHRS and CDR2 is YFSETQ. This CDR3 spans 19 amino acids. J gave up 2 bases and V 5 bases, and 13 bases lay outside the gene matches.

V gene TRBV10-2 combines with J gene TRBJ1-2; D unresolved. This CDR3 region has 16 residues. V lost 3 bases and J 0 bases, leaving 14 bases between the germline ends. Germline lookup yields CDR1 WSHSY and CDR2 SAAADI. In DNA form, the CDR3 reads TGCGCCAGCAGTGACCGAACCCGGACTGCTAACTATGGCTACACCTTC. Translated, it gives CASSDRTRTANYGYTF.

This chain uses TRBV5-5 with TRBJ1-3; no reliable D call. Per germline, CDR1 SGHKS and CDR2 YYEKEE (reference sequence). This CDR3 is 13 amino acids long. V was cut by 4 bases and J by 4 bases, with 9 bases left in between. CDR3 amino acids: CASSTLQGNTIYF. The CDR3, as DNA: TGTGCCAGCAGCACCCTACAGGGAAACACCATATATTTT.